This T cell receptor beta chain was captured in a study of cytomegalovirus exposure and HLA in healthy donors. Study-wide findings and caveats: For most TCR beta V segments, an earlier analysis put the productive rate at about 87% or about 30% of the time. TCR beta chain V- and J-gene trimming was linked, in a later analysis, to a missense variant in DCLRE1C.

The germline gives CDR1 SGHNT, CDR2 YYREEE (reference sequence). V dropped 1 base and J dropped 4; count of bases not matched to a gene: 6. The length of the CDR3 is 15 residues. The PCR had 60 Vbeta and 13 Jbeta primers. Sequenced by immunoSEQ multiplex PCR; TCRdb stores in-frame clones only, minus some. The table has around 110,000 clones, 81% seen once. Comments on this clone: Its antigen is not identified.

Sequenced material: PBMCs. This clonotype was obtained from a man aged 25-45 years in good health and CMV-seronegative. The chain combines TRBV5-4 with TRBJ1-2; 8 nucleotides match TRBD1. CDR3 sequence (DNA): TGTGCCAGCAGCTTGAGTGGGACAGGTCGCTATGGCTACACCTTC. It is translated as CASSLSGTGRYGYTF.